The TCR beta chain under discussion was sequenced for a study of T cell responses to AZD1222 COVID-19 vaccine. Note on this clone: Its target is not known.

The V end was cut by 4 bases, the J end by 0 bases, with 15 bases between. CDR3 size: 16 residues. Germline CDR1 reads SGHRS; CDR2 reads YFSETQ. Findings of the study overall: Just a handful of AZD1222 recipients were seropositive at baseline.

Libraries were prepared by immunoSEQ multiplex PCR; TCRdb keeps only in-frame clonotypes and omits some of them. The profile covers some 85,000 clones, with roughly 87% appearing a single time and over 20% taken by the ten largest. The V and J genes are TRBV5-1 and TRBJ2-3, with D possibly being TRBD2 (6 bases). The receptor was isolated from an adult in good health. The starting material was peripheral blood, obtained on day 0 of AZD1222 vaccination. The CDR3 DNA reads as TGCGCCAGCAGCGGGCGGCGGGGTCCTAGCACAGATACGCAGTATTTT. It codes for CASSGRRGPSTDTQYF.